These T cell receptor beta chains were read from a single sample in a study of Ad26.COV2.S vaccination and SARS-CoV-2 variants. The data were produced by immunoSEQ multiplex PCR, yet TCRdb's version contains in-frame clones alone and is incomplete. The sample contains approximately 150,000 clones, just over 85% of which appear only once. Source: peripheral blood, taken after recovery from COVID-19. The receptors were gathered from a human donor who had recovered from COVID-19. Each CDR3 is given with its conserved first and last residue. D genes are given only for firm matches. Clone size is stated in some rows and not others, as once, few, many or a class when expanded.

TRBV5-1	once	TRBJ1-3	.	TGCGCCAGCAGTTCCGAGGGTCTTAGTGGAAACACCATATATTTT	CASSSEGLSGNTIYF
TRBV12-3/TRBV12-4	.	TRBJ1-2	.	TGTGCCAGCAGTTGGAAAGGTAGTGGCTACACCTTC	CASSWKGSGYTF
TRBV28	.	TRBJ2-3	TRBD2	TGTGCCAGCCCCTTGGCGGGAGGCCTAGCGGGGGGGTTGAGGACAGATACGCAGTATTTT	CASPLAGGLAGGLRTDTQYF
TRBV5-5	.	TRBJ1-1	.	TGTGCCAGCAGCCCCTTAACAGTCAACACTGAAGCTTTCTTT	CASSPLTVNTEAFF
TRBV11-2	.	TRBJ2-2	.	TGTGCCAGCAGCTTAGTGGTAACCGGGGAGCTGTTTTTT	CASSLVVTGELFF
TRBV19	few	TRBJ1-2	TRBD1	TGTGCCAGTTCACCGGGACAGGGTGCCTCCGGCTACACCTTC	CASSPGQGASGYTF
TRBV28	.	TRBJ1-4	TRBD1	TGTGCCACCACGGGAAACAGGGGGCTTGAAAAACTGTTTTTT	CATTGNRGLEKLFF
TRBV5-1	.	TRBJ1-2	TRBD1	TGCGCCAGCAGCTTGGGACAGGGGGCAGTCTATGGCTACACCTTC	CASSLGQGAVYGYTF
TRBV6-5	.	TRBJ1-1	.	TGTGCCAGCAACCTGGGGCGGTCGGGGGGGCGAGCTTTCTTT	CASNLGRSGGRAFF
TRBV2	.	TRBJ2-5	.	TGTGCCAGCAAGGACGCGGGTAAAGAGACCCAGTACTTC	CASKDAGKETQYF
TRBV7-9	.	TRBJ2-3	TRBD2	TGTGCCAGCAGCTTAATTCCCAGCGGGGGGACAGATACGCAGTATTTT	CASSLIPSGGTDTQYF
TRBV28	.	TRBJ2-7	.	TGTGCCAGCAGTTTGGAGGAGGGCCAAACCTACGAGCAGTACTTC	CASSLEEGQTYEQYF
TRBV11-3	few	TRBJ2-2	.	TGTGCCAGCAGCTTCGGGAACACCGGGGAGCTGTTTTTT	CASSFGNTGELFF